This TCR beta chain stems from a study of control samples from healthy donors and cancer patients. TCRdb's copy holds only in-frame clones and misses some; the assay was immunoSEQ multiplex PCR. The data show 260,000 or so clones, over 75% seen once. The CDR3 consists of 14 residues. The trim removed 3 bases at V and 5 bases at J, leaving 3 bases unmatched. Germline V gene data show CDR1 as KGHSH and CDR2 as LQKENI. The sequence derives from a woman aged 55 to 70 with lung cancer. The J gene is TRBJ2-5, the V gene TRBV18; TRBD1 matches 10 bases. Sequencing was carried out using PBMCs. The CDR3 here is CASSPGTGAETQYF. The CDR3 DNA is TGTGCCAGCTCACCGGGGACAGGGGCTGAGACCCAGTACTTC.